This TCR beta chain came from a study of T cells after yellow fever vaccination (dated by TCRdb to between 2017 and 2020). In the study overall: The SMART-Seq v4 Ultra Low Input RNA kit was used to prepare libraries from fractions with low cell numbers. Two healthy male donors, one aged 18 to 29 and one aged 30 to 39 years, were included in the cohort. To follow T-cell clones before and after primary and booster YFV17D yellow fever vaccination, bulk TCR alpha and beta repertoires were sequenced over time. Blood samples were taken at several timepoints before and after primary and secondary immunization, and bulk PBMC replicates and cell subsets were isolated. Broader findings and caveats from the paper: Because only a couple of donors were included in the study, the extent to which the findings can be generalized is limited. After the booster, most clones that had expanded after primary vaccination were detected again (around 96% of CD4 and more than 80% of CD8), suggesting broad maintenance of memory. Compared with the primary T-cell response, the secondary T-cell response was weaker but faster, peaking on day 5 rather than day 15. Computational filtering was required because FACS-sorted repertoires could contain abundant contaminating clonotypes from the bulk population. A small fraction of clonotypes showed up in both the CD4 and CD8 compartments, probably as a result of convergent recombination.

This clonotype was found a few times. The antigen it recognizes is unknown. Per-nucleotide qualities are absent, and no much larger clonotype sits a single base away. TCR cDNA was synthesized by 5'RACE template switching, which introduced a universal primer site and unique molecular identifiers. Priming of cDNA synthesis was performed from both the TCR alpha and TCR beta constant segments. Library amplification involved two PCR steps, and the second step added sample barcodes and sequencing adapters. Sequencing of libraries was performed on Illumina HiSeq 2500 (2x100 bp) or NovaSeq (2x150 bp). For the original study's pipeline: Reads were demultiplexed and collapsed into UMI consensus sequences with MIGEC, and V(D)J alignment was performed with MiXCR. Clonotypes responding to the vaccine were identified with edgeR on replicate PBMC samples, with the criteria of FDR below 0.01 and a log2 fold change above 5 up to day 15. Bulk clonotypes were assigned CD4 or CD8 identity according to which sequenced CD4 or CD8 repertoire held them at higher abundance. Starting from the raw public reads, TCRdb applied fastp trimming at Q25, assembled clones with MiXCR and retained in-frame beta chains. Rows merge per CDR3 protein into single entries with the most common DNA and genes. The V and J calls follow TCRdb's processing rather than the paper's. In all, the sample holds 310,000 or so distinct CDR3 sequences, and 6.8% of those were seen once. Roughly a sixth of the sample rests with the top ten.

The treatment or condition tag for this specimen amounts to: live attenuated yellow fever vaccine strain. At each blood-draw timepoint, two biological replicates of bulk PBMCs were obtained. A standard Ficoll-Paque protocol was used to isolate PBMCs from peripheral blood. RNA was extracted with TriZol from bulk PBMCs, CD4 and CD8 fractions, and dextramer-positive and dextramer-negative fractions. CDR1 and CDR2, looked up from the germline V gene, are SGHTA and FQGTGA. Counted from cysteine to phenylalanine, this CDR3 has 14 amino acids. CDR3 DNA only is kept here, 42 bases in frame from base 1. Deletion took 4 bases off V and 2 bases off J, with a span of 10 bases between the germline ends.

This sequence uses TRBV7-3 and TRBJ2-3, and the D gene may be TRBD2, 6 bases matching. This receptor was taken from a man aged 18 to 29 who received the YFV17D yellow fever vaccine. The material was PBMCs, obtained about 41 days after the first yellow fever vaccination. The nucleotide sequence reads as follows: TGTGCCAGCAGCTCCCGGGACTTCACAGATACGCAGTATTTT. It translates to CASSSRDFTDTQYF.